This TCR beta chain was identified during a study of long-term antiretroviral therapy in people with HIV. This clone was observed a single time. The CDR3 is 15 residues long. Germline assignment: CDR1 SGHRS and CDR2 YFSETQ. With V trimmed by 3 bases and J by 8 bases, 10 bases remained unmatched. It was version v3.0 of the immunoSEQ assay that was run at survey level. Sequencing used immunoSEQ multiplex PCR; TCRdb keeps in-frame clones, though not all of them. The sample holds 26,000 or so clones; about 93% are singletons and the top ten take 10%. The sample here was unsorted PBMCs, taken 6.2 years after starting antiretroviral therapy. The V gene is TRBV5-1, the J gene TRBJ1-3, with 8 bases that match TRBD1. The sequence was obtained from a man aged 35-49 years with HIV. Here the CDR3 DNA reads TGCGCCAGCAGCTCGGCCGGGACAGGCGGTGACACCATATATTTT. Translating it yields CASSSAGTGGDTIYF.